Reported below is one TCR beta chain. What it binds is unknown. Mouse germline and gene names are used. From the germline J gene comes the end of the CDR3, since the read stops 4 residues before it. Cells pooled from cutaneous lymph nodes were sorted on CD4, CD8alpha, NKG2D, NKG2ACE and other markers. CDR3 length equals 15 residues. The germline CDR1 and CDR2 sequences are NNHDY and SYVADS. The V end was cut by 1 base, the J end by 0 bases, with 7 bases between. The data stem from a study of CD8+ T cells in alopecia areata. About the study: Graft recipients were approximately 6-10-week-old female C3H/HeJ mice, and donor skin originated from 6-12-month-old C3H/HeJ mice with spontaneous alopecia.

Study outcomes and limitations: Scalp sample sequencing also detects resident alphabeta T cells of normal skin. Especially in alopecia totalis/universalis, lesional scalp showed greater clonality than normal scalp did. Patients shared TCRs less clearly than mice did, possibly for HLA-related reasons.

Extraction and reverse transcription of RNA yielded cDNA as the sequencing template. Here immunoSEQ multiplex PCR was the method, and the copy in TCRdb shows in-frame clones only, minus some. The sample yields under 350,000 clones, without any singletons. Material for sequencing was CD4+ T cells sorted from a lymph node. The source is a C3H/HeJ mouse with alopecia areata. Strain haplotype (MHC): H2-k. This rearrangement joins TRBV13-3 to TRBJ2-2; a weak D match, TRBD1 (6 bases). CDR3 DNA (partial): TGTGCCAGCAGTGATACAGGGTCAAACACCGGG. It is translated as CASSDTGSNTG. The full CDR3 protein is CASSDTGSNTGQLYF. Variable domain in full (rest from reference TRBV13-3 and TRBJ2-2): EAAVTQSPRSKVAVTGGKVTLSCHQTNNHDYMYWYRQDTGHGLRLIHYSYVADSTEKGDIPDGYKASRPSQENFSLILELASLSQTAVYFCASSDTGSNTGQLYFGEGSKLTVL.